These 28 T cell receptor beta chains originate from one sample sequenced in a study of cytomegalovirus exposure and HLA in healthy donors. 13 Jbeta primers and 60 Vbeta primers were used for the PCR. Only in-frame clones appear in the TCRdb table, and some are missing; sequencing was by immunoSEQ multiplex PCR. Of about 130,000 clones in the sample, roughly four fifths are singletons; the top ten hold less than 2%. The sequencing sample was made of PBMCs. These receptors originate from a man aged 45-65 years in good health and CMV-seronegative.

The chain employs TRBV19 and TRBJ1-1; D is undetermined. With 3 bases removed from V and 1 base from J, the gap between germline ends came to 12 bases. This CDR3 has 15 amino acids. Germline V gene data show CDR1 as LNHDA and CDR2 as SQIVND (reference sequence). This CDR3 is CASSISEASNTEAFF. CDR3 nucleotides: TGTGCCAGTAGTATTTCTGAGGCGTCGAACACTGAAGCTTTCTTT.

The rearrangement links TRBV4-3 to TRBJ1-2, with D hard to call. CDR1 is LGHNA, CDR2 YSLEER, per germline. Trimming removed 0 bases from V and 4 bases from J, with 15 bases in between. The CDR3 covers 16 residues. CDR3 DNA: TGCGCCAGCAGCCAAGATCGGGCGGGTGAAGGCTATGGCTACACCTTC. It translates to CASSQDRAGEGYGYTF.

The genes are TRBV5-1 and TRBJ2-7; D possibly corresponds to TRBD1 (6 bases). This CDR3 region has 12 residues. The V gene lost 8 bases and the J gene lost 0 bases, with 9 bases spanning the gap. CDR1 and CDR2 from the germline V gene are SGHRS and YFSETQ. CDR3 loop: CASEGDSYEQYF. In nucleotides, the CDR3 is TGCGCCAGTGAGGGGGACTCCTACGAGCAGTACTTC.

The genes are TRBV25-1 and TRBJ2-7; TRBD1 matches at 10 bases. This CDR3 contains 13 residues. CDR1 is MGHDK, CDR2 SYGVNS, per germline. V was clipped by 7 bases and J by 4 bases; unmatched bases: 4. The CDR3 nucleotides are TGTGCCAGCAAAAGGGACAGGGGTTACGAGCAGTACTTC. Protein sequence: CASKRDRGYEQYF.

The rearrangement uses TRBV5-1 and TRBJ2-7, with 7 bases identical to TRBD1. CDR1 is SGHRS, CDR2 YFSETQ, per germline. The CDR3 has 15 amino acids. V dropped 4 bases and J dropped 3; count of bases not matched to a gene: 10. The CDR3 sequence is CASSVNTGTDYEQYF. DNA of the CDR3: TGCGCCAGCAGCGTTAACACCGGGACAGACTACGAGCAGTACTTC.

This clone was seen a single time. V usage is TRBV29-1 and J usage is TRBJ1-1; no firm D call. The CDR3 contains 13 residues. V lost 5 bases and J 5 bases, leaving 15 bases between the germline ends. Looked up from germline, CDR1 is SQVTM and CDR2 is ANQGSEA. Here the CDR3 reads CSVQHGGETEAFF. CDR3 DNA: TGCAGCGTTCAACACGGAGGTGAAACTGAAGCTTTCTTT.

The V gene is TRBV7-4, the J gene TRBJ2-1, with TRBD2 identical over 10 bases. V lost 5 bases to trimming and J lost 4 bases; unmatched junction nucleotides: 8. Looked up from germline, CDR1 is SGHVT and CDR2 is SQSDAQ. The CDR3 is made up of 16 amino acids. CDR3 region: CASSPQRGGFYNEQFF. The CDR3, as DNA: TGTGCCAGCAGCCCCCAGCGGGGGGGGTTTTACAATGAGCAGTTCTTC.

The chain employs TRBV4-1 and TRBJ2-6, with 7 nucleotides matching TRBD2. V shed 10 bases and J 0 bases; nucleotides not matched to a gene: 3. CDR3 length: 14 amino acids. The germline V gene has CDR1 MGHRA and CDR2 YSYEKL. CDR3 amino acids: CATGGFSGANVLTF. The CDR3, as DNA: TGCGCCACCGGGGGGTTCTCTGGGGCCAACGTCCTGACTTTC.

This chain uses TRBV7-9 with TRBJ2-7; D might be TRBD2 (6 bases). CDR3 length: 14 residues. V was trimmed by 5 bases and J by 6 bases, leaving 17 bases between them. Germline-derived CDR1 and CDR2 are SEHNR and FQNEAQ (reference sequence). CDR3 in DNA: TGTGCCAGCAGCAATGGCGGGGCCTTGGTCGAGCAGTACTTC. Translation gives CASSNGGALVEQYF. Full variable domain (outside the CDR3, taken from reference TRBV7-9 and TRBJ2-7): DTGVSQNPRHKITKRGQNVTFRCDPISEHNRLYWYRQTLGQGPEFLTYFQNEAQLEKSRLLSDRFSAERPKGSFSTLEIQRTEQGDSAMYLCASSNGGALVEQYFGPGTRLTVT.

The rearrangement joins TRBV16 to TRBJ1-2; TRBD1 matches 8 bases. CDR3 length: 12 amino acids. J lost 8 bases, V lost 4 bases, and 3 bases had no gene match. The germline gives CDR1 KGHSY, CDR2 FQNENV. The DNA of the CDR3 is TGTGCCAGCAGCCCGGACAGGGTCGGCTACACCTTC. Translation: CASSPDRVGYTF.

The chain recombines TRBV15 with TRBJ2-7; D unclear. Germline V gene data show CDR1 as LNHNV and CDR2 as YYDKDF (reference sequence). V was trimmed by 3 bases and J by 4 bases, leaving 7 bases between them. CDR3 size: 12 residues. CDR3 sequence: CATSRGSYEQYF. The CDR3 nucleotides are TGTGCCACCAGCAGGGGCAGTTACGAGCAGTACTTC.

The rearrangement joins TRBV13 to TRBJ2-1; TRBD2 agrees at 8 bases. V lost 3 bases, J lost 0 bases, and 4 bases stayed unmatched. The CDR3 spans 16 residues. CDR1 and CDR2 (germline): PRHDT, FYEKMQ (reference sequence). This CDR3 reads CASSFPSGGSYNEQFF. The CDR3 region has the DNA TGTGCCAGCAGCTTCCCGAGCGGGGGCTCCTACAATGAGCAGTTCTTC.

This chain links TRBV5-4 with TRBJ2-2; 7 bases are shared with TRBD1. The V gene's germline CDR1 is SGHNT and CDR2 YYREEE (reference sequence). V lost 0 bases, J lost 0 bases, and 2 bases stayed unmatched. The CDR3 covers 16 residues. This CDR3 is CASSLGGQPNTGELFF. The CDR3 region has the DNA TGTGCCAGCAGCTTGGGGGGACAGCCGAACACCGGGGAGCTGTTTTTT.

The J gene is TRBJ2-2, the V gene TRBV11-3; TRBD1 agrees at 7 bases. CDR3 size: 17 residues. Trimming at V came to 2 bases and at J to 7 bases, leaving 13 bases not matched to a gene. CDR1 and CDR2 (germline): SGHNT, YENEEA. CDR3 coding DNA: TGTGCCAGCAGCTTATCGGGGACAGAACCCCACATCGGGGAGCTGTTTTTT. It specifies CASSLSGTEPHIGELFF.

The chain has TRBV11-1 and TRBJ2-1, with D perhaps matching TRBD2 (7 bases). The ends were cut back, 0 bases at V and 9 bases at J, with 9 bases in the middle. The CDR3 is made up of 13 amino acids. Looked up from germline, CDR1 is SGHAT and CDR2 is FQDESV (reference sequence). The CDR3 sequence: CASSLAGGAEQFF. In DNA, the CDR3 is TGTGCCAGCAGCTTAGCGGGGGGGGCTGAGCAGTTCTTC.

The CDR3 loop is CASSLDSRNTIYF. In DNA form, the CDR3 reads TGTGCCAGCAGCTTAGACAGCCGAAACACCATATATTTT. The chain carries TRBV7-9 and TRBJ1-3; D uncertain. The V end lost 1 base, the J end lost 5 bases, and 6 bases lay between the germline ends. Germline V gives CDR1 SEHNR, CDR2 FQNEAQ (reference sequence). The CDR3 runs to 13 residues.

V usage is TRBV5-1 and J usage is TRBJ2-2, with D unclear. The length of the CDR3 is 14 residues. Germline assignment: CDR1 SGHRS and CDR2 YFSETQ. V was pared by 0 bases and J by 1 base, with 4 bases between. CDR3 region: CASSLARNTGELFF. Written as DNA, the CDR3 is TGCGCCAGCAGCTTGGCCCGGAACACCGGGGAGCTGTTTTTT.

The chain joins TRBV18 to TRBJ1-1; 8 bases fit TRBD1. Trimming took 4 bases from V and 1 from J; bases not matched to a gene: 5. This CDR3 is 15 amino acids long. Germline V gives CDR1 KGHSH, CDR2 LQKENI. This CDR3 is CASSRETGENTEAFF. As DNA, the CDR3 is TGTGCCAGCTCACGTGAGACAGGGGAGAACACTGAAGCTTTCTTT.

The J gene is TRBJ2-3, the V gene TRBV19, with D perhaps TRBD1 (6 bases). Looked up from germline, CDR1 is LNHDA and CDR2 is SQIVND (reference sequence). This CDR3 region has 16 residues. The V end lost 6 bases, the J end lost 3 bases, and 19 bases lay between the germline ends. The CDR3: CASRVRDGGSTDTQYF. Here the CDR3 DNA reads TGTGCCAGTAGAGTCCGAGATGGGGGCTCTACAGATACGCAGTATTTT.

The V call is TRBV2, the J call TRBJ1-4; TRBD1 might be the D (5 bases). The CDR3 totals 12 residues. Germline assignment: CDR1 SNHLY and CDR2 FYNNEI. V was pared by 6 bases and J by 8 bases, with 10 bases between. The CDR3 sequence: CASRGPGEKLFF. In DNA, the CDR3 is TGTGCCAGCAGGGGGCCCGGGGAAAAACTGTTTTTT.

This rearrangement joins TRBV2 to TRBJ2-7; tentatively, D is TRBD1 (6 bases). Deletions cut 1 base from V and 3 bases from J, with 16 bases between. This CDR3 region has 16 residues. Germline values: CDR1 SNHLY, CDR2 FYNNEI. The CDR3 bases are TGTGCCAGCAGTGAAGGGCTGTTGTGGGGGCACTACGAGCAGTACTTC. It is translated as CASSEGLLWGHYEQYF.

This chain uses TRBV28 with TRBJ2-1; possibly TRBD2 for D (6 bases). Germline values: CDR1 MDHEN, CDR2 SYDVKM. The length of the CDR3 is 12 residues. Trimming removed 10 bases at V and 4 bases at J, with 11 bases between. The CDR3 reads CATFRGYNEQFF. The CDR3 nucleotides are TGTGCCACCTTCCGGGGGTACAATGAGCAGTTCTTC.

This clone was seen a handful of times. The chain joins TRBV4-1 to TRBJ1-2, with D tentatively TRBD1 (5 bases). The ends were cut back, 4 bases at V and 6 bases at J, with 21 bases in the middle. The CDR3 contains 16 residues. Germline V gene lookup returns CDR1 MGHRA and CDR2 YSYEKL. The DNA for the CDR3 is TGCGCCAGCAGCCTACGGGCAGCCCAGCGGGGGGATGGCTACACCTTC. Protein product: CASSLRAAQRGDGYTF.

Here the CDR3 reads CASSEVGTGGRYYGYTF. The CDR3 bases are TGTGCCAGCAGTGAAGTTGGGACAGGGGGCAGGTACTATGGCTACACCTTC. The chain joins TRBV6-1 to TRBJ1-2, with 12 positions matching TRBD1. This CDR3 has 17 amino acids. Germline V lookup: CDR1 MNHNS, CDR2 SASEGT. The V segment lost 1 base and the J segment 3 bases; nucleotides outside the gene matches: 6.

The V call is TRBV4-2, the J call TRBJ1-2; D ambiguous. Trimming removed 0 bases from V and 4 bases from J, with 9 bases in between. Germline assignment: CDR1 LGHNA and CDR2 YNFKEQ. CDR3 length equals 14 residues. CDR3: CASSQDDTAYGYTF. The CDR3 nucleotides are TGTGCCAGCAGCCAAGATGACACGGCCTATGGCTACACCTTC.

The chain combines TRBV11-2 with TRBJ2-5; D unresolved. Germline V lookup: CDR1 SGHAT, CDR2 FQNNGV. Trimming shortened V by 0 bases and J by 0 bases, and 8 bases separated the two germline ends. CDR3 size: 15 residues. The DNA for the CDR3 is TGTGCCAGCAGCTTAGACGGGTTGTACCAAGAGACCCAGTACTTC. Protein sequence: CASSLDGLYQETQYF.

J is TRBJ2-2 and V is TRBV7-7; 13 bases are a match to TRBD2. The CDR3 covers 17 residues. CDR1 and CDR2 from the germline V gene are SSHAT and FNYEAQ (reference sequence). J gave up 0 bases and V 4 bases, and 2 bases lay outside the gene matches. CDR3 sequence: CASSWGTSGANTGELFF. The CDR3 coding sequence is TGTGCCAGCAGCTGGGGGACTAGCGGGGCGAACACCGGGGAGCTGTTTTTT.

V is TRBV6-5 and J is TRBJ1-1; 7 bases match TRBD1. The CDR3 contains 15 residues. The germline gives CDR1 MNHEY, CDR2 SVGAGI. J was trimmed by 0 bases and V by 4 bases; bases with no gene match: 5. The CDR3 loop is CASSSHGTVNTEAFF. The CDR3 DNA follows: TGTGCCAGCAGTTCCCACGGGACAGTGAACACTGAAGCTTTCTTT.